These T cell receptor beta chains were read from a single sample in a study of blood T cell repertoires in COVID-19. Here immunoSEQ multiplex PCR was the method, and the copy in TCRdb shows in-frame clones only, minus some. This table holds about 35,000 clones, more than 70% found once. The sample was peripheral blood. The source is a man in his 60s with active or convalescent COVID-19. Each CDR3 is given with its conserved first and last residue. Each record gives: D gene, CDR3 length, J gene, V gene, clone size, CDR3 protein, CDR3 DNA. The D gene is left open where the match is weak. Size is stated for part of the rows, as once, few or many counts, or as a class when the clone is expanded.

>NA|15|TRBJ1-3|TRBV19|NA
CASSMQGTPGNTIYF
TGTGCCAGTAGTATGCAGGGGACCCCTGGAAACACCATATATTTT
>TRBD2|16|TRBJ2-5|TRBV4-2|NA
CASSPRVGGAGETQYF
TGTGCCAGCAGTCCCCGGGTCGGGGGGGCAGGAGAGACCCAGTACTTC
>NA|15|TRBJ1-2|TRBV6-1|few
CASSEGGPPNYGYTF
TGTGCCAGCAGCGAAGGCGGGCCCCCTAACTATGGCTACACCTTC
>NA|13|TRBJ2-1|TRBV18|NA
CASSPLDSPIQFF
TGTGCCAGCTCACCACTCGACAGTCCTATACAGTTCTTC
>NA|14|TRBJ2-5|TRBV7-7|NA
CASSLTFAGETQYF
TGTGCCAGCAGCTTAACATTTGCCGGGGAGACCCAGTACTTC
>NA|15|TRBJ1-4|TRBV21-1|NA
CASRPAGRIREKLFF
TGTGCCAGCAGACCAGCCGGGAGAATTCGGGAAAAACTGTTTTTT
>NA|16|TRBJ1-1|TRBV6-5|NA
CASSYIGVGGDTEAFF
TGTGCCAGCAGTTACATAGGGGTGGGTGGGGACACTGAAGCTTTCTTT
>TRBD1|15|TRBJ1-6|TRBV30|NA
CAWKSQGALNSPLHF
TGTGCCTGGAAGTCCCAGGGGGCACTAAATTCACCCCTCCACTTT
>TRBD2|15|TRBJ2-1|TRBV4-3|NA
CASSAGLAGAFEQFF
TGCGCCAGCAGCGCCGGACTAGCGGGAGCCTTTGAGCAGTTCTTC
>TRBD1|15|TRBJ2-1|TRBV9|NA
CASSPSGTGYNEQFF
TGTGCCAGCAGCCCCTCCGGGACAGGTTACAATGAGCAGTTCTTC
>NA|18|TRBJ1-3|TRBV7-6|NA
CASSQVTPTGTRGNTIYF
TGTGCCAGCAGCCAAGTAACCCCCACAGGGACAAGGGGAAACACCATATATTTT